The 13 T cell receptor beta chains below all came from one sample that was sequenced in a study of technical replicates of blood from a few donors. Using immunoSEQ multiplex PCR, the repertoire was profiled, and TCRdb retains in-frame clones only, with some absent. Of some 87,000 clones in the sample, around 97% were seen once. Input material: T cells isolated from PBMCs. The receptor source for this set is a human donor in good health.

The rearrangement uses TRBV5-1 and TRBJ2-3; 7 bases align to TRBD2. This CDR3 region has 15 residues. The J segment lost 3 bases and the V segment lost 4 bases, leaving 8 bases of the junction unmatched. CDR1 SGHRS and CDR2 YFSETQ come from the germline V gene. CDR3 region: CASSPGTIPTDTQYF. CDR3 bases: TGCGCCAGCAGCCCCGGGACTATTCCAACAGATACGCAGTATTTT.

The chain joins TRBV20-1 to TRBJ2-3, with a possible D match to TRBD1 (5 bases). Germline CDR1 DFQATT, CDR2 SNEGSKA (reference sequence). CDR3 length equals 11 residues. Trimming pared 5 bases from V and 6 bases from J, leaving 9 bases between. This CDR3 is CSARPGDTQYF. The CDR3 DNA reads TGCAGTGCTCGGCCAGGGGATACGCAGTATTTT.

V is TRBV11-2 and J is TRBJ2-1; D unresolved. Germline V gene lookup returns CDR1 SGHAT and CDR2 FQNNGV. The V end lost 1 base, the J end lost 4 bases, and 11 bases lay between the germline ends. This CDR3 region has 15 residues. The CDR3 reads CASSLVQSKYNEQFF. The CDR3 DNA is TGTGCCAGCAGCTTAGTTCAGTCCAAATACAATGAGCAGTTCTTC.

The J gene is TRBJ1-1, the V gene TRBV4-1; D remains ambiguous. V was cut by 1 base and J by 0 bases, with 15 bases left in between. CDR1 MGHRA and CDR2 YSYEKL come from the germline V gene. The length of the CDR3 is 17 residues. The CDR3 sequence is CASSQVLVRSLNTEAFF. The CDR3 DNA sequence: TGCGCCAGCAGCCAAGTGTTGGTCCGGAGCTTGAACACTGAAGCTTTCTTT.

The CDR3, as DNA: TGTGCCACCAGCAGGGGGGGGCAAGAGACCCAGTACTTC. Translated: CATSRGGQETQYF. V is TRBV15 and J is TRBJ2-5; TRBD2 agrees at 7 bases. The CDR3 has 13 amino acids. With 3 bases clipped from V and 2 bases from J, the junction kept 0 bases outside the gene matches. CDR1 is LNHNV, CDR2 YYDKDF, per germline (reference sequence).

This clone was counted a few times. The chain recombines TRBV19 with TRBJ1-2; possible D gene TRBD1, 5 bases. The germline V gene has CDR1 LNHDA and CDR2 SQIVND (reference sequence). CDR3 size: 16 residues. Trimming left V 7 bases short and J 5 bases short, with 23 bases between. The CDR3 protein is CASTTQVPTLRYGYTF. The CDR3 DNA follows: TGTGCCAGTACCACACAGGTGCCGACCCTCCGTTATGGCTACACCTTC.

The V and J genes are TRBV29-1 and TRBJ2-1; no clear D gene. V gave up 5 bases and J gave up 0 bases, with 14 bases separating them. The CDR3 contains 15 residues. Per the germline V gene, CDR1 is SQVTM and CDR2 is ANQGSEA. For the CDR3, the DNA is TGCAGCGTTCTGTTCGTCAAGAGCTCCTACAATGAGCAGTTCTTC. It is translated as CSVLFVKSSYNEQFF.

The V call is TRBV5-6, the J call TRBJ2-1, with 7 nucleotides matching TRBD2. With V trimmed by 3 bases and J by 3 bases, 9 bases remained unmatched. The germline V gene encodes CDR1 SGHDT and CDR2 YYEEEE. CDR3 size: 16 residues. The CDR3 region is CASSSRTREVYNEQFF. DNA of the CDR3: TGTGCCAGCAGCTCAAGGACTAGAGAGGTCTACAATGAGCAGTTCTTC.

The V and J genes are TRBV29-1 and TRBJ2-1; D uncertain. Germline CDR1 and CDR2: SQVTM and ANQGSEA. Trimming removed 3 bases from V and 5 bases from J, with 20 bases in between. The CDR3 runs 16 residues. CDR3 sequence reads: CSVDPAVYPENNEQFF. CDR3 sequence (DNA): TGCAGCGTTGATCCGGCGGTTTACCCAGAGAACAATGAGCAGTTCTTC.

The chain combines TRBV5-6 with TRBJ2-7; 7 nucleotides agree with TRBD1. This CDR3 has 15 amino acids. Germline trimming cut 10 bases from V and 0 bases from J; bases unmatched to any gene: 13. CDR1 is SGHDT, CDR2 YYEEEE, per germline. The CDR3 DNA follows: TGTGCCGCCGGGACAGCCCGTGATTACTCCTACGAGCAGTACTTC. Translation gives CAAGTARDYSYEQYF.

CDR3 coding DNA: TGTGCCAGCAGTCCTGGGGGGGGTAACACTGAAGCTTTCTTT. Protein product: CASSPGGGNTEAFF. The J gene is TRBJ1-1, the V gene TRBV11-2; D may be TRBD1 (5 bases). The CDR3 spans 14 residues. V was trimmed by 6 bases and J by 2 bases, leaving 13 bases between them. Germline CDR1 SGHAT, CDR2 FQNNGV.

The rearrangement joins TRBV28 to TRBJ2-1; 16 nucleotides match TRBD2. The CDR3 is 21 amino acids. CDR1 is MDHEN, CDR2 SYDVKM, per germline. V lost 5 bases to trimming and J lost 6 bases; unmatched junction nucleotides: 19. The CDR3 nucleotides are TGTGCCAGCAGTCTACCAACCGGGACTAGCGGGAGGGCCAGTTGGTTCAATGAGCAGTTCTTC. This sequence encodes CASSLPTGTSGRASWFNEQFF.

The chain is built from TRBV5-1 and TRBJ2-5; TRBD2 matches at 12 bases. The germline V gene has CDR1 SGHRS and CDR2 YFSETQ. V trimming: 0 bases; J trimming: 4 bases; junction bases outside the gene matches: 16. The length of the CDR3 is 20 residues. For the CDR3, the DNA is TGCGCCAGCAGCTTGGAAAAGAGGGAGCTAGCGGGAGGGCCCCGAGAGACCCAGTACTTC. Amino acid sequence: CASSLEKRELAGGPRETQYF.